The clone carrying this TCR beta chain was detected ten times or more. The data are from a study of CD8+CD57+ T cells in acquired aplastic anemia. The trim removed 6 bases at V and 0 bases at J, leaving 6 bases unmatched. Per germline, CDR1 DFQATT and CDR2 SNEGSKA (reference sequence). The CDR3 loop spans 14 amino acids. The patients chosen for sequencing had shown expansion of CD8+CD57+ cells (detected by flow cytometry). Profiles of TCR beta VDJ and CDR3 were generated from a genomic DNA template. TCRdb called the reads again in MiXCR, with one record for every CDR3 protein. The sample has about half a million distinct CDR3 sequences, approximately 33% seen once.

Material: sorted CD4+, CD8+, or CD8+CD57+ T cells (not recorded which) from PBMCs. This sequence originates from a human donor with aplastic anemia. The chain links TRBV20-1 to TRBJ2-7; 9 nucleotides line up with TRBD1. CDR3 sequence (DNA): TGCAGTGCGAACAGGGGGCTAACCTCCTACGAGCAGTACTTC. Its protein product is CSANRGLTSYEQYF.